A single sample is the source of the 31 T cell receptor beta chains below, sequenced in a study of CXCR3-negative and CXCR3-positive naive CD8 T cells. Via 5' RACE with UMI labels, TRB cDNA libraries were prepared. Reprocessing the 5' RACE reads, TCRdb reports a single entry for every CDR3 protein and omits DNA. The sample has fewer than 80,000 distinct CDR3 sequences. The sample taken for sequencing was naive CXCR3- CD8+ T cells from blood. Subset described: CD45RO-CCR7+CD27+CD95- naive CD8+ T cells lacking CXCR3 (TNR3-). All receptors come from a human donor in good health. Some clones in this sample may be carry-over from other donors' samples.

The chain carries TRBV20-1 and TRBJ1-2. CDR3 length: 16 residues. Germline CDR1 is DFQATT and CDR2 is SNEGSKA (reference sequence). Here the CDR3 reads CSARDRTLYGEVGYTF.

This chain joins TRBV7-6 and TRBJ2-2; TCRdb designates TRBD1, a call that cannot be tested without DNA. Germline CDR1 SGHVS, CDR2 FNYEAQ. This CDR3 spans 14 amino acids. CDR3 loop: CASSFSGGNGELFF.

The chain couples TRBV29-1 to TRBJ1-2; absent DNA, TCRdb's TRBD1 call cannot be checked. Germline CDR1 reads SQVTM; CDR2 reads ANQGSEA. The CDR3 covers 12 residues. The CDR3 reads CSAVTQGYGYTF.

V is TRBV20-1 and J is TRBJ1-1; absent DNA, TCRdb's TRBD1 call cannot be checked. This CDR3 has 13 residues. Per germline, CDR1 DFQATT and CDR2 SNEGSKA (reference sequence). This chain's CDR3 is CSARNAGLTEAFF.

J is TRBJ2-3 and V is TRBV7-3; the TCRdb call, TRBD2, lacks DNA for checking. Germline CDR1 is SGHTA and CDR2 is FQGTGA. The CDR3 contains 16 residues. CDR3 in amino acids: CASSLRTYGIADTQYF. Combining the CDR3 with reference TRBV7-3 and TRBJ2-3 gives the whole variable domain GAGVSQTPSNKVTEKGKYVELRCDPISGHTALYWYRQSLGQGPEFLIYFQGTGAADDSGLPNDRFFAVRPEGSVSTLKIQRTERGDSAVYLCASSLRTYGIADTQYFGPGTRLTVL.

Here the CDR3 reads CASSQERGGPDTQYF. J is TRBJ2-3 and V is TRBV4-3; with no DNA, the TCRdb D assignment of TRBD2 cannot be verified. The CDR3 sequence is 15 residues long. Per the germline V gene, CDR1 is LGHNA and CDR2 is YSLEER.

V usage is TRBV7-3 and J usage is TRBJ2-1; TCRdb names TRBD1, which stays unverified in the absence of DNA. The CDR3 is 15 amino acids. CDR1 and CDR2 (germline): SGHTA, FQGTGA. The CDR3 loop is CASSLTGQGFHEQFF.

J is TRBJ1-5 and V is TRBV19. Germline loops: CDR1 LNHDA, CDR2 SQIVND (reference sequence). CDR3 length: 13 amino acids. The CDR3 here is CASSMGFNQPQHF.

The CDR3 protein is CASSLVGAPPSGELFF. The chain is built from TRBV5-1 and TRBJ2-2; there is no DNA to check the TCRdb D call of TRBD2. Germline values: CDR1 SGHRS, CDR2 YFSETQ. The CDR3 extends over 16 amino acids.

This rearrangement joins TRBV12-3 or TRBV12-4 to TRBJ1-5. The CDR3 sequence is 17 residues long. The CDR3 spells CARGPDGYVLGNQPQHF.

This sequence joins TRBV6-2 or TRBV6-3 and TRBJ1-5. This CDR3 region has 14 residues. Germline V gives CDR1 MNHEY, CDR2 SVGEGT. CDR3 in amino acids: CASSYERYNQPQHF.

This chain connects TRBV5-1 to TRBJ1-2; TCRdb lists TRBD1, though no DNA is available to test this call. CDR1 and CDR2 from the germline V gene are SGHRS and YFSETQ. The length of the CDR3 is 15 residues. The chain's CDR3 is CASSFGQPARYGYTF.

The V call is TRBV6-5, the J call TRBJ1-2; there is no DNA to check the TCRdb D call of TRBD1. From germline, CDR1 is MNHEY and CDR2 SVGAGI. The CDR3 loop spans 15 amino acids. This CDR3 is CASSYSNRDLYGYTF.

The genes are TRBV6-2 or TRBV6-3 and TRBJ2-3; TCRdb outputs TRBD1, but without DNA this stays unchecked. The CDR3 runs to 15 residues. Germline-derived CDR1 and CDR2 are MNHEY and SVGEGT. The CDR3 region is CASSYSGGGTDTQYF.

The J gene is TRBJ2-2, the V gene TRBV6-4; TCRdb calls TRBD1, which cannot be checked without DNA. The V gene's germline CDR1 is MRHNA and CDR2 SNTAGT. The CDR3 spans 14 residues. The CDR3: CASRPGAATGELFF.

This chain connects TRBV29-1 to TRBJ1-1; without DNA, the TCRdb call of TRBD1 cannot be checked. The germline V gene has CDR1 SQVTM and CDR2 ANQGSEA. The CDR3 is 12 amino acids. CDR3 protein: CSVEQGTFLAFF.

The chain employs TRBV6-1 and TRBJ2-6. Per the germline V gene, CDR1 is MNHNS and CDR2 is SASEGT. This CDR3 spans 15 amino acids. CDR3 residues: CASSADSTGANVLTF.

The chain is built from TRBV9 and TRBJ2-5; TCRdb lists TRBD1, though no DNA is available to test this call. The germline V gene has CDR1 SGDLS and CDR2 YYNGEE. The CDR3 consists of 13 residues. CDR3: CASSVEPLETQYF.

The chain combines TRBV18 with TRBJ1-1. The CDR3 spans 12 residues. Germline CDR1 reads KGHSH; CDR2 reads LQKENI. The CDR3 protein is CASSNDNTEAFF. Looking up the rest from reference TRBV18 and TRBJ1-1 gives the full variable domain: NAGVMQNPRHLVRRRGQEARLRCSPMKGHSHVYWYRQLPEEGLKFMVYLQKENIIDESGMPKERFSAEFPKEGPSILRIQQVVRGDSAAYFCASSNDNTEAFFGQGTRLTVV.

The CDR3 loop is CATSRDEVSSGDESEQFF. The chain joins TRBV15 to TRBJ2-1; TCRdb proposes TRBD2, but this gene call is untestable without DNA. This CDR3 comprises 18 residues. CDR1 and CDR2 (germline): LNHNV, YYDKDF (reference sequence). Drawing the rest from reference TRBV15 and TRBJ2-1, the complete variable domain is DAMVIQNPRYQVTQFGKPVTLSCSQTLNHNVMYWYQQKSSQAPKLLFHYYDKDFNNEADTPDNFQSRRPNTSFCFLDIRSPGLGDTAMYLCATSRDEVSSGDESEQFFGPGTRLTVL.

Here the CDR3 reads CASSWGGETQYF. The chain links TRBV27 to TRBJ2-5. This CDR3 is built from 12 residues. CDR1 MNHEY and CDR2 SMNVEV come from the germline V gene (reference sequence).

Judged by frequency, this clonotype is medium-sized (0.01 to 0.1%). The chain links TRBV4-3 to TRBJ1-6; without DNA, the TCRdb call of TRBD1 cannot be checked. Germline CDR1 reads LGHNA; CDR2 reads YSLEER. This CDR3 comprises 15 residues. The CDR3 reads CASSQGTGGNSPLHF.

V and J are TRBV12-3 or TRBV12-4 and TRBJ2-5; TCRdb lists TRBD2, though no DNA is available to test this call. CDR3 length: 15 residues. This CDR3 is CASSSGLAGWETQYF.

V usage is TRBV10-1 and J usage is TRBJ2-7. The CDR3 is 13 residues long. From germline, CDR1 is WNHNN and CDR2 SYGVQD (reference sequence). CDR3 region: CASSDRTGVEQYF.

The chain is built from TRBV29-1 and TRBJ2-3; with no DNA, the TCRdb D assignment of TRBD1 cannot be verified. From germline, CDR1 is SQVTM and CDR2 ANQGSEA. The length of the CDR3 is 12 residues. The CDR3 sequence: CSVDRGTDTQYF.

The V call is TRBV14, the J call TRBJ2-7. Germline V lookup: CDR1 SGHDN, CDR2 FVKESK. This CDR3 has 14 residues. CDR3 loop: CASSLAGIAYEQYF.

V usage is TRBV28 and J usage is TRBJ1-4; TCRdb's D call of TRBD1 is untestable without DNA. Germline lookup yields CDR1 MDHEN and CDR2 SYDVKM. This CDR3 contains 17 residues. This CDR3 is CASNTGRGGVTNEKLFF.

The chain joins TRBV29-1 to TRBJ2-7; the D call of TRBD2 rests on TCRdb alone, since no DNA is present to check it. CDR3 size: 13 residues. Per germline, CDR1 SQVTM and CDR2 ANQGSEA. The CDR3 spells CSVEIAGAYEQYF.

The CDR3 is CASSLTPSSYNSPLHF. The chain combines TRBV7-6 with TRBJ1-6. The CDR3 length is 16 residues. In germline, CDR1 is SGHVS, CDR2 FNYEAQ.

The rearrangement joins TRBV6-5 to TRBJ1-2; the TCRdb D gene call, TRBD1, has no DNA to confirm it. In germline, CDR1 is MNHEY, CDR2 SVGAGI. The CDR3 is 13 residues long. CDR3: CASSYNRGDGYTF.

The gene calls are TRBV19 and TRBJ2-5; the D call from TCRdb, TRBD1, cannot be confirmed without DNA. The CDR3 runs to 15 residues. Germline V lookup: CDR1 LNHDA, CDR2 SQIVND (reference sequence). The CDR3 reads CASSLPAGQQETQYF. Full variable domain (missing parts from reference TRBV19 and TRBJ2-5): DGGITQSPKYLFRKEGQNVTLSCEQNLNHDAMYWYRQDPGQGLRLIYYSQIVNDFQKGDIAEGYSVSREKKESFPLTVTSAQKNPTAFYLCASSLPAGQQETQYFGPGTRLLVL.